These 29 T cell receptor beta chains originate from one sample sequenced in a study of molecular identifiers for immune sequencing clone quantification. TCRdb recomputed calls from the PCR reads with MiXCR, one row per CDR3 protein. This sample has over 600,000 distinct CDR3 sequences, with less than 20% found just once. What was sequenced was naive CD8+ T cells from blood, with Jurkat cell RNA spiked in. Subset meaning: FACS-sorted CD8+CD4-CCR7+CD45RA+ naive T cells. These receptors were obtained from a human donor in good health. Some libraries in this study had Jurkat cell RNA spiked in.

There are many counts of this clonotype. This chain links TRBV13 with TRBJ2-7, with D possibly called TRBD1 or TRBD2 (5 bases each). The V end was cut by 0 bases, the J end by 2 bases, with 14 bases between. This CDR3 has 16 residues. Germline loops: CDR1 PRHDT, CDR2 FYEKMQ (reference sequence). In nucleotides, the CDR3 is TGTGCCAGCAGCTTAGGACCCGGGACGGCGCCCTACGAGCAGTACTTC. It codes for CASSLGPGTAPYEQYF.

This clonotype was recorded at least ten times. The rearrangement uses TRBV6-2 or TRBV6-3 and TRBJ1-5, with D maybe TRBD1 (6 bases). The germline V and J ends were trimmed by 4 bases and 3 bases, with 10 bases remaining between them. The length of the CDR3 is 14 residues. The germline V gene encodes CDR1 MNHEY and CDR2 SVGEGT. In DNA, the CDR3 is TGTGCCAGCAGTTTATGGACAGACAATCAGCCCCAGCATTTT. This gives the protein CASSLWTDNQPQHF.

This clonotype was counted only a few times. The genes are TRBV13 and TRBJ2-1, with D maybe TRBD2 (6 bases). The CDR3 loop spans 13 amino acids. The ends were cut back, 5 bases at V and 8 bases at J, with 13 bases in the middle. CDR1 and CDR2 from the germline V gene are PRHDT and FYEKMQ (reference sequence). The CDR3 DNA reads TGTGCCAGCAGCCAAACCGGGACTCATGAGCAGTTCTTC. It is translated as CASSQTGTHEQFF.

With respect to this clonotype: This may come from a read error, since a much larger clone is one base off. The chain couples TRBV20-1 to TRBJ2-3, with D uncertain. The CDR3 runs to 18 residues. Germline values: CDR1 DFQATT, CDR2 SNEGSKA (reference sequence). Trimming shortened V by 6 bases and J by 1 base, and 26 bases separated the two germline ends. The CDR3 DNA reads TGCAGTGCGCAACGTGGCGGCGACGCTGGGATATGCACAGATACGCAGTATTTT. Its translation: CSAQRGGDAGICTDTQYF.

Many counts were recorded for this clonotype. The chain couples TRBV4-3 to TRBJ2-3; perhaps TRBD2 as D (5 bases). The CDR3 is 15 residues long. Deletions cut 0 bases from V and 6 bases from J, with 13 bases between. Germline V gene lookup returns CDR1 LGHNA and CDR2 YSLEER. The CDR3 protein is CASSQDSRGVDTQYF. Here the CDR3 DNA reads TGCGCCAGCAGCCAAGACAGCCGGGGAGTGGATACGCAGTATTTT.

This clonotype was counted once. Germline and junction disagree at one end, which may indicate a read error. DNA of the CDR3: TGTGCCAGCAGTCCCGGGACTAGCGAATCCAATGGGCAGTTCTTC. This encodes CASSPGTSESNGQFF. The chain has TRBV28 and TRBJ2-1; 10 bases match TRBD2. Germline values: CDR1 MDHEN, CDR2 SYDVKM. The CDR3 runs 15 residues.

This clonotype has just a few counts. The rearrangement uses TRBV4-1 and TRBJ2-7; 7 bases align to TRBD1. Trimming cost V 0 bases and J 5 bases; bases outside gene matches: 10. Germline CDR1 reads MGHRA; CDR2 reads YSYEKL. This CDR3 has 16 amino acids. CDR3 nucleotide sequence: TGCGCCAGCAGCCAAGAAGCCCACACAGGGGCCCACGAGCAGTACTTC. Translating gives CASSQEAHTGAHEQYF.

This clonotype was detected only a few times. The V and J genes are TRBV7-9 and TRBJ1-1; no definite D call. The CDR3 has 14 amino acids. V lost 5 bases, J lost 1 base, and 11 bases lay in between. From germline, CDR1 is SEHNR and CDR2 FQNEAQ (reference sequence). The CDR3 DNA sequence: TGTGCCAGCAGCCCGATCGATTGGAACACTGAAGCTTTCTTT. Translating gives CASSPIDWNTEAFF.

This clonotype was seen a few times. This sequence joins TRBV19 and TRBJ2-7, with 9 bases lining up with TRBD1. With V trimmed by 1 base and J by 3 bases, 4 bases remained unmatched. Per the germline V gene, CDR1 is LNHDA and CDR2 is SQIVND (reference sequence). The CDR3 consists of 15 residues. Here the CDR3 reads CASSIGGQGIYEQYF. The CDR3 DNA reads TGTGCCAGTAGTATAGGGGGACAGGGAATCTACGAGCAGTACTTC.

Turning to this clonotype: This sequence may be a read error, since a much larger clone differs from it by one base. The chain links TRBV7-9 to TRBJ1-1; D unresolved. The CDR3 runs to 17 residues. Germline V CDR1 and CDR2: SEHNR, FQNEAQ (reference sequence). V was clipped by 4 bases and J by 4 bases, with 22 bases between them. The CDR3 DNA reads TGTGCCAGCAGCTGGCCCCCCGGTAGGCAGCGAAGCACTGAAGCTTTCTTT. Its protein is CASSWPPGRQRSTEAFF.

This rearrangement joins TRBV27 to TRBJ1-1; 7 bases align to TRBD1. The CDR3 length is 15 residues. Germline-derived CDR1 and CDR2 are MNHEY and SMNVEV (reference sequence). V was clipped by 5 bases and J by 0 bases; unmatched bases: 6. The CDR3 DNA reads as TGTGCCAGCAGTCCCCAGACAGGGTTGAACACTGAAGCTTTCTTT. Amino acid sequence: CASSPQTGLNTEAFF.

There are many counts of this clonotype. The V and J genes are TRBV4-3 and TRBJ2-1; D is undetermined. Germline CDR1 reads LGHNA; CDR2 reads YSLEER. V was trimmed by 2 bases and J by 7 bases, leaving 18 bases between them. The CDR3 runs 16 residues. The DNA of the CDR3 is TGCGCCAGCAGCCAAATGGGGTGGGGTAGCCCTAATGAGCAGTTCTTC. It yields the protein CASSQMGWGSPNEQFF.

In the case of this clonotype: Given a much more abundant clone one base away, this may be a read error. The chain recombines TRBV7-9 with TRBJ2-2; D perhaps matches TRBD2 (6 bases). This CDR3 is 16 amino acids long. CDR1 and CDR2 (germline): SEHNR, FQNEAQ (reference sequence). CDR3 nucleotides: TGTGCCAGCAGCTCTAACAGCGGTGGAAACACCGGGGGGCTGTTTTTT. Its protein is CASSSNSGGNTGGLFF.

The chain links TRBV7-9 to TRBJ2-1; 10 nucleotides agree with TRBD2. V shed 2 bases, J shed 0 bases, and the junction held 4 bases outside the gene matches. This CDR3 spans 17 amino acids. CDR1 is SEHNR, CDR2 FQNEAQ, per germline (reference sequence). The CDR3 nucleotides are TGTGCCAGCAGCTTACAAGCGGGAGGGCCCTCCTACAATGAGCAGTTCTTC. Its translation is CASSLQAGGPSYNEQFF.

There are many counts of this clonotype. V usage is TRBV6-2 or TRBV6-3 and J usage is TRBJ1-1; D is ambiguous. V dropped 3 bases and J dropped 8 bases, with 13 bases sitting between them. Germline CDR1 reads MNHEY; CDR2 reads SVGEGT. The length of the CDR3 is 13 residues. The CDR3 reads CASSYYGPSEAFF. DNA of the CDR3: TGTGCCAGCAGTTATTATGGGCCCTCGGAAGCTTTCTTT.

This clonotype was seen at least ten times. The chain uses TRBV27 and TRBJ2-3, with D possibly matching TRBD2 (6 bases). Germline CDR1 and CDR2: MNHEY and SMNVEV (reference sequence). This CDR3 region has 16 residues. V was cut by 0 bases and J by 0 bases, with 10 bases left in between. The chain's CDR3 is CASSLSWEASTDTQYF. DNA of the CDR3: TGTGCCAGCAGTTTATCATGGGAGGCGAGCACAGATACGCAGTATTTT.

Comment on this clonotype: The junction differs from germline at one of its ends, possibly a read error. The chain couples TRBV12-3 or TRBV12-4 to TRBJ2-2; D may be TRBD1 or TRBD2 (6 bases each). This CDR3 is built from 17 residues. In DNA form, the CDR3 reads TGTGCCAGCAGTTCTACCCACGGGGGCCCAGCTGGCGGGGAGCTGTCTTTT. Its protein product is CASSSTHGGPAGGELSF.

This clonotype was counted at least ten times. This rearrangement joins TRBV4-1 to TRBJ1-4, with D uncertain. The germline V and J ends were trimmed by 1 base and 8 bases, with 14 bases remaining between them. The CDR3 runs to 15 residues. Germline V lookup: CDR1 MGHRA, CDR2 YSYEKL. CDR3 region: CASSQALGSSEKLFF. CDR3 DNA sequence: TGCGCCAGCAGCCAAGCCCTGGGGTCGAGCGAAAAACTGTTTTTT.

This clonotype was seen only a few times. V usage is TRBV9 and J usage is TRBJ2-1; D unclear. The V end was cut by 0 bases, the J end by 2 bases, with 6 bases between. There are 14 residues in the CDR3. CDR1 is SGDLS and CDR2 is YYNGEE in the germline V gene. In DNA form, the CDR3 reads TGTGCCAGCAGCGTAGGACCCCCCTACAATGAGCAGTTCTTC. It specifies CASSVGPPYNEQFF.

This clonotype has at least ten counts. The V and J genes are TRBV7-2 and TRBJ2-7, with 10 bases aligning to TRBD2. Losses at the gene ends were 6 bases for V and 5 bases for J; bases not matched to a gene: 7. Germline V gene data show CDR1 as SGHTA and CDR2 as FQGNSA. CDR3 length: 14 residues. CDR3 amino acids: CASRDSGGADEQYF. CDR3 in DNA: TGTGCCAGCAGAGACAGCGGGGGGGCCGACGAGCAGTACTTC.

In regard to this clonotype: At one of its ends the junction is not consistent with the germline gene, which may arise from a read error. The V call is TRBV9, the J call TRBJ1-3, with D possibly TRBD1 on 5 matching bases. This CDR3 comprises 16 residues. Germline V CDR1 and CDR2: SGDLS, YYNGEE. CDR3 DNA sequence: TGTGTCAGCAGCGCCGGGGGGGGAGACTCTGGAAACACCATATATTTT. Its protein product is CVSSAGGGDSGNTIYF.

This clonotype was found many times. The rearrangement uses TRBV4-1 and TRBJ2-7; maybe TRBD1 (5 bases). The CDR3 sequence is 15 residues long. Trimming took 0 bases from V and 2 from J, leaving 11 bases between them. The germline CDR1 and CDR2 sequences are MGHRA and YSYEKL. As DNA, the CDR3 is TGCGCCAGCAGCCAAGAGGATGGCAGGGCCTACGAGCAGTACTTC. This sequence encodes CASSQEDGRAYEQYF.

Of note for this clonotype: A much bigger clone sits one base away, suggesting this may be a read error. V gene TRBV6-2 or TRBV6-3 combines with J gene TRBJ1-1; no clear D gene. CDR3 size: 17 residues. Per the germline V gene, CDR1 is MNHEY and CDR2 is SVGEGT. CDR3 coding DNA: TGTGCCAGCAGTTACCCCTACGCCTTATCCGAGAACACTGAAGCTCTCTTT. Its protein product is CASSYPYALSENTEALF.

This clonotype appeared many times. The rearrangement joins TRBV7-9 to TRBJ2-1, with 9 positions matching TRBD2. The V segment lost 8 bases and the J segment 12 bases; nucleotides outside the gene matches: 11. CDR1 is SEHNR, CDR2 FQNEAQ, per germline (reference sequence). This CDR3 region has 13 residues. CDR3 coding DNA: TGTGCCAGCGGGGGACTAGCCGTGACGGGGCAGTTCTTC. Its translation: CASGGLAVTGQFF.

This clonotype was detected only a few times. V gene TRBV27 combines with J gene TRBJ2-7; 12 bases match TRBD2. In germline, CDR1 is MNHEY, CDR2 SMNVEV (reference sequence). The V gene end was trimmed by 5 bases and the J gene end by 3 bases; junction bases not matched to a gene: 8. The CDR3 is made up of 16 amino acids. The DNA of the CDR3 is TGTGCCAGCAGTCTCCGGACTAGCGGGATCTACTACGAGCAGTACTTC. It translates to CASSLRTSGIYYEQYF.

With respect to this clonotype: This may come from a read error, since a much larger clone is one base off. J is TRBJ2-7 and V is TRBV5-1; 11 nucleotides match TRBD1. Germline CDR1 reads SGHRS; CDR2 reads YFSETQ. The CDR3 runs 15 residues. The CDR3 loop reads CASSPWTGGGYGQYF. CDR3 DNA sequence: TGCGCCAGCAGCCCATGGACAGGGGGCGGCTACGGGCAGTACTTC.

The chain has TRBV6-5 and TRBJ2-2; D might be TRBD1 (6 bases). V was trimmed by 5 bases and J by 6 bases, leaving 10 bases between them. CDR1 is MNHEY and CDR2 is SVGAGI in the germline V gene. The CDR3 is 13 amino acids. The CDR3 DNA follows: TGTGCCAGCAGTACAGGGACGGCCGGGGAGCTGTTTTTT. Translating gives CASSTGTAGELFF.

This clonotype came up many times. The V call is TRBV2, the J call TRBJ1-1; D uncertain. Germline CDR1 reads SNHLY; CDR2 reads FYNNEI. The CDR3 extends over 12 amino acids. V shed 8 bases and J shed 6 bases, with 13 bases lying between them. The CDR3 bases are TGTGCCAGCCACGAAGGTGTAGCTGAAGCTTTCTTT. This gives the protein CASHEGVAEAFF.

Regarding this clonotype: An end of the junction differs from the germline gene, which may be a read error. This chain connects TRBV5-3 to TRBJ1-3; D not certain. TRBV5-3 is an open reading frame, and its role is uncertain. The CDR3 totals 12 residues. This CDR3 reads CASSPDGNTTYF. CDR3 coding DNA: TGTGCCAGCAGCCCTGACGGTAACACCACATATTTT.